The 17 T cell receptor beta chains below were found in one sample sequenced in a study of early T cells in non-severe SARS-CoV-2 infection. TCRdb re-derived calls from the 5' RACE reads in MiXCR, one entry per CDR3 protein. The repertoire includes tens of thousands of distinct CDR3 sequences, more than 10% of them detected once, and approximately 4% sits in the top ten. The sample consisted of whole blood. These receptors were collected from an adult who was a healthcare worker with PCR-confirmed SARS-CoV-2 infection or an uninfected control (not recorded which).

The chain joins TRBV29-1 to TRBJ1-2, with 8 bases matching TRBD1. This CDR3 contains 12 residues. With V trimmed by 4 bases and J by 6 bases, 4 bases remained unmatched. Germline CDR1 and CDR2: SQVTM and ANQGSEA. The CDR3: CSVGGQADGYTF. CDR3 nucleotide sequence: TGCAGCGTTGGGGGACAGGCGGATGGCTACACCTTC.

As for this clonotype: A clone one base away is much larger, so this may be a read error. The chain uses TRBV7-2 and TRBJ1-1; D is undetermined. Per germline, CDR1 SGHTA and CDR2 FQGNSA. The germline V and J ends were trimmed by 2 bases and 10 bases, with 11 bases remaining between them. The CDR3 sequence is 12 residues long. CDR3 in DNA: TGTGCCAGCAGCTTACGGAGTGAAGGAGCTTTCTTT. It specifies CASSLRSEGAFF.

This clonotype was seen a few times. The genes are TRBV3-1 and TRBJ2-5; 8 bases are a match to TRBD1. The CDR3 is 15 residues long. V dropped 1 base and J dropped 1; count of bases not matched to a gene: 2. The germline V gene encodes CDR1 LGHDT and CDR2 YNNKEL (reference sequence). The CDR3 reads CASSQGQGAQETQYF. CDR3 nucleotide sequence: TGTGCCAGCAGCCAAGGGCAGGGGGCCCAAGAGACCCAGTACTTC.

Remarks on this clonotype: A much larger clone differs by one base, so this may be a read error. J is TRBJ2-3 and V is TRBV25-1; D is unclear. V gave up 3 bases and J gave up 2 bases, with 9 bases separating them. Germline CDR1 MGHDK, CDR2 SYGVNS. The CDR3 is 14 amino acids. In DNA form, the CDR3 reads TGTGCCAGCAGTGAGTCGACTGACACAGATACGCAGTATTTT. Translating it yields CASSESTDTDTQYF. The full variable domain, in which reference TRBV25-1 and TRBJ2-3 provide the parts outside the CDR3, is EADIYQTPRYLVIGTGKKITLECSQTMGHDKMYWYQQDPGMELHLIHYSYGVNSTEKGDLSSESTVSRIRTEHFPLTLESARPSHTSQYLCASSESTDTDTQYFGPGTRLTVL.

This clonotype came up many times. The chain couples TRBV5-6 to TRBJ2-7; D ambiguous. The CDR3 contains 13 residues. Trimming shortened V by 0 bases and J by 6 bases, and 10 bases separated the two germline ends. Germline loops: CDR1 SGHDT, CDR2 YYEEEE. This chain's CDR3 is CASSLGTGSEQYF. Written as DNA, the CDR3 is TGTGCCAGCAGCTTGGGGACCGGGTCCGAGCAGTACTTC. The variable domain in full, with the rest retrieved from reference TRBV5-6 and TRBJ2-7, is DAGVTQSPTHLIKTRGQQVTLRCSPKSGHDTVSWYQQALGQGPQFIFQYYEEEERQRGNFPDRFSGHQFPNYSSELNVNALLLGDSALYLCASSLGTGSEQYFGPGTRLTVT.

This clonotype was seen repeatedly, ten times or more. The chain recombines TRBV18 with TRBJ1-1; no reliable D call. V was clipped by 3 bases and J by 1 base, with 12 bases between them. The germline V gene encodes CDR1 KGHSH and CDR2 LQKENI. The CDR3 length is 15 residues. The DNA for the CDR3 is TGTGCCAGCTCACCCCCAGGATTAAAGAACACTGAAGCTTTCTTT. The encoded protein is CASSPPGLKNTEAFF.

This chain connects TRBV25-1 to TRBJ2-2; D is unclear. CDR1 MGHDK and CDR2 SYGVNS come from the germline V gene. The CDR3 extends over 15 amino acids. The V end was cut by 1 base, the J end by 3 bases, with 9 bases between. This CDR3 reads CASSESVTHTGELFF. For the CDR3, the DNA is TGTGCCAGCAGTGAATCCGTGACGCACACCGGGGAGCTGTTTTTT.

The rearrangement uses TRBV25-1 and TRBJ2-4, with 9 bases identical to TRBD1. Trimming cost V 2 bases and J 4 bases; bases outside gene matches: 3. CDR3 size: 15 residues. Germline V gene sequence: CDR1 MGHDK, CDR2 SYGVNS. This chain's CDR3 is CASSEPGTGKNIQYF. CDR3 DNA: TGTGCCAGCAGTGAACCCGGGACAGGGAAAAACATTCAGTACTTC.

This clonotype was counted many times. The chain is built from TRBV5-1 and TRBJ1-1; D call uncertain. Trimming left V 4 bases short and J 1 base short, with 14 bases between. This CDR3 comprises 15 residues. Germline V gene data show CDR1 as SGHRS and CDR2 as YFSETQ. In nucleotides, the CDR3 is TGCGCCAGCAGCCGACGAACCACATCGAACACTGAAGCTTTCTTT. Translating gives CASSRRTTSNTEAFF.

This clonotype has more than one count but fewer than ten. The chain recombines TRBV27 with TRBJ2-5; 7 bases fit TRBD2. Germline V CDR1 and CDR2: MNHEY, SMNVEV (reference sequence). The CDR3 has 18 amino acids. The ends lost 2 bases at V and 1 base at J; junction bases unmatched: 13. CDR3 amino acids: CASSLLRIAGSPQETQYF. The CDR3, as DNA: TGTGCCAGCAGTTTACTCCGTATAGCGGGTTCCCCCCAAGAGACCCAGTACTTC.

The V gene is TRBV9, the J gene TRBJ1-2; no clear D gene. Germline V gives CDR1 SGDLS, CDR2 YYNGEE. Trimming cost V 7 bases and J 12 bases, with 19 bases left between them. The CDR3 is 12 residues long. This chain's CDR3 is CASSGPLNVNTF. CDR3 in DNA: TGTGCCAGCTCCGGGCCCTTAAACGTGAACACCTTC.

This clonotype was observed a few times. The chain is built from TRBV5-1 and TRBJ2-6, with 8 positions matching TRBD1. In germline, CDR1 is SGHRS, CDR2 YFSETQ. The ends lost 7 bases at V and 0 bases at J; junction bases unmatched: 3. CDR3 length: 15 residues. The CDR3 DNA sequence: TGCGCCAGCGGACAGGGACTCTCTGGGGCCAACGTCCTGACTTTC. It codes for CASGQGLSGANVLTF.

The genes are TRBV5-4 and TRBJ2-2, with D possibly TRBD1 on 7 matching bases. V was shortened by 4 bases and J by 3 bases, with 13 bases between the two germline ends. There are 15 residues in the CDR3. Germline CDR1 reads SGHNT; CDR2 reads YYREEE (reference sequence). In DNA form, the CDR3 reads TGTGCCAGCAGCGGAACAGGGGAGGACACCGGGGAGCTGTTTTTT. This encodes CASSGTGEDTGELFF.

The CDR3 nucleotides are TGTGCCATCAGTGATTCCGGGACTAGCTCCTACTACGAGCAGTACTTC. It specifies CAISDSGTSSYYEQYF. V and J are TRBV10-3 and TRBJ2-7; 9 nucleotides align to TRBD2. V lost 3 bases, J lost 3 bases, and 9 bases stayed unmatched. Per the germline V gene, CDR1 is ENHRY and CDR2 is SYGVKD. The CDR3 length is 16 residues.

This clonotype was seen ten or more times. The chain links TRBV6-1 to TRBJ1-3; D is ambiguous. Looked up from germline, CDR1 is MNHNS and CDR2 is SASEGT. V was clipped by 5 bases and J by 3 bases, with 8 bases between them. The CDR3 runs to 13 residues. The CDR3: CASSSMVGNTIYF. In nucleotides, the CDR3 is TGTGCCAGCAGTTCCATGGTTGGAAACACCATATATTTT.

This clonotype was observed a few times. The chain is built from TRBV28 and TRBJ1-1; TRBD1 is a possible D gene (5 bases). Looked up from germline, CDR1 is MDHEN and CDR2 is SYDVKM. The CDR3 spans 14 residues. V was clipped by 1 base and J by 1 base, with 7 bases between them. The CDR3 region is CASSLYGQNTEAFF. The CDR3 bases are TGTGCCAGCAGTTTATACGGACAGAACACTGAAGCTTTCTTT.

This chain uses TRBV29-1 with TRBJ2-7; tentatively, D is TRBD2 (6 bases). Germline V lookup: CDR1 SQVTM, CDR2 ANQGSEA. The V and J ends lost 7 bases and 0 bases respectively, with 10 bases between them. The CDR3 covers 12 residues. The CDR3 protein is CSAWGGSYEQYF. The CDR3 DNA reads as TGCAGCGCCTGGGGAGGCTCCTACGAGCAGTACTTC.